These 28 T cell receptor beta chains were all obtained from the same sample, sequenced in a study of technical replicates of blood from a few donors. The table came from immunoSEQ multiplex PCR; TCRdb's copy has only in-frame clones and leaves some out. The data hold 80,000 to 100,000 clones, with about 92% observed a single time. Material: T cells isolated from PBMCs. The receptors here all came from a human donor in good health.

Details on this clone: Additional DNA sequences in this sample encode the identical CDR3. The chain has TRBV6-5 and TRBJ2-7, with D tentatively TRBD2 (6 bases). The CDR3 is 14 amino acids. Germline CDR1 reads MNHEY; CDR2 reads SVGAGI. The germline V and J ends were trimmed by 0 bases and 2 bases, with 8 bases remaining between them. The CDR3 is CASSYSGGTYEQYF. In nucleotides, the CDR3 is TGTGCCAGCAGTTACTCGGGGGGTACCTACGAGCAGTACTTC.

The chain carries TRBV6-5 and TRBJ1-3, with a possible D match to TRBD1 (5 bases). CDR1 is MNHEY and CDR2 is SVGAGI in the germline V gene. The CDR3 extends over 15 amino acids. V gave up 6 bases and J gave up 4 bases, with 16 bases separating them. Here the CDR3 reads CASSRGWTSGNTIYF. The CDR3 DNA reads as TGTGCCAGCAGCCGAGGTTGGACATCCGGAAACACCATATATTTT.

The chain has TRBV5-1 and TRBJ2-7, with D unclear. The V end lost 0 bases, the J end lost 4 bases, and 11 bases lay between the germline ends. The V gene's germline CDR1 is SGHRS and CDR2 YFSETQ. This CDR3 comprises 14 residues. The CDR3 loop is CASSLAGLGYEQYF. The CDR3 DNA follows: TGCGCCAGCAGCTTGGCGGGTCTTGGATACGAGCAGTACTTC.

This chain uses TRBV4-1 with TRBJ2-7, with D possibly matching TRBD2 (6 bases). Germline V gene data show CDR1 as MGHRA and CDR2 as YSYEKL. The CDR3 is made up of 14 amino acids. The V end was cut by 1 base, the J end by 2 bases, with 9 bases between. CDR3 sequence: CASSQAEGTYEQYF. In DNA form, the CDR3 reads TGCGCCAGCAGCCAAGCGGAGGGGACCTACGAGCAGTACTTC.

The rearrangement uses TRBV10-3 and TRBJ2-3, with D possibly TRBD2 on 6 matching bases. This CDR3 is 14 amino acids long. The V gene lost 6 bases and the J gene lost 2 bases, with 12 bases spanning the gap. In germline, CDR1 is ENHRY, CDR2 SYGVKD. CDR3 residues: CAIRVGLNTDTQYF. As DNA, the CDR3 is TGTGCCATCAGGGTGGGACTTAACACAGATACGCAGTATTTT.

The rearrangement joins TRBV30 to TRBJ2-7, with a possible D match to TRBD2 (6 bases). The CDR3 is 14 residues long. Per germline, CDR1 GTSNPN and CDR2 SVGIG (reference sequence). V was shortened by 1 base and J by 2 bases, with 12 bases between the two germline ends. The CDR3 is CAWSGLGMAYEQYF. Here the CDR3 DNA reads TGTGCCTGGAGTGGACTAGGAATGGCCTACGAGCAGTACTTC.

This clone was seen only a few times. The chain combines TRBV4-2 with TRBJ1-2; D possibly corresponds to TRBD1 (6 bases). The CDR3 has 17 amino acids. CDR1 and CDR2 from the germline V gene are LGHNA and YNFKEQ. Trimming pared 5 bases from V and 0 bases from J, leaving 19 bases between. The CDR3 spells CASSTRTASIANYGYTF. CDR3 DNA: TGTGCCAGCAGCACCCGGACAGCGTCAATAGCTAACTATGGCTACACCTTC.

V is TRBV6-5 and J is TRBJ2-5; 10 positions agree with TRBD1. The CDR3 runs to 14 residues. Germline V CDR1 and CDR2: MNHEY, SVGAGI. V shed 4 bases, J shed 7 bases, and the junction held 6 bases outside the gene matches. CDR3 in DNA: TGTGCCAGCAGTTCGGGACAGGGGATGAGGACCCAGTACTTC. Protein sequence: CASSSGQGMRTQYF.

This clone was detected only once. The rearrangement joins TRBV4-1 to TRBJ1-2; 7 bases map to TRBD1. This CDR3 has 15 amino acids. CDR1 and CDR2 from the germline V gene are MGHRA and YSYEKL. The J segment lost 3 bases and the V segment lost 3 bases, leaving 7 bases of the junction unmatched. The CDR3 sequence: CASSQDTGEDYGYTF. CDR3 DNA: TGCGCCAGCAGCCAGGACACAGGGGAGGACTATGGCTACACCTTC.

The rearrangement uses TRBV4-2 and TRBJ2-4, with 10 bases lining up with TRBD2. J gave up 8 bases and V 2 bases, and 6 bases lay outside the gene matches. CDR3 length equals 15 residues. CDR1 and CDR2 (germline): LGHNA, YNFKEQ. For the CDR3, the DNA is TGTGCCAGCAGCCAAAGCGGGGGGGCCCAGGACATTCAGTACTTC. It yields the protein CASSQSGGAQDIQYF.

The CDR3 DNA reads TGTGCCAGCAGCCCCGGGACAGGGCGCGGCGAGCAGTACTTC. Protein: CASSPGTGRGEQYF. This rearrangement joins TRBV12-1 to TRBJ2-7; TRBD1, the table's D call, lacks a check against the DNA. TRBV12-1 is deemed a pseudogene. The CDR3 sequence is 14 residues long.

The rearrangement uses TRBV10-3 and TRBJ1-5; D possibly corresponds to TRBD1 (5 bases). Trimming left V 3 bases short and J 7 bases short, with 7 bases between. The germline gives CDR1 ENHRY, CDR2 SYGVKD. The CDR3 contains 12 residues. CDR3 nucleotide sequence: TGTGCCATCAGTGAAAGGGGACAGCCCCAGCATTTT. This codes for CAISERGQPQHF.

The rearrangement joins TRBV15 to TRBJ2-5; D gene unclear. The CDR3 consists of 14 residues. Per the germline V gene, CDR1 is LNHNV and CDR2 is YYDKDF (reference sequence). V was shortened by 5 bases and J by 1 base, with 11 bases between the two germline ends. CDR3 DNA: TGTGCCACCAGCGAGACATATACCCAAGAGACCCAGTACTTC. Its translation is CATSETYTQETQYF.

This sequence joins TRBV19 and TRBJ2-7; 8 positions agree with TRBD1. The V and J ends lost 5 bases and 6 bases, in that order; junction bases with no gene match: 15. Germline loops: CDR1 LNHDA, CDR2 SQIVND (reference sequence). The CDR3 consists of 16 residues. This chain's CDR3 is CASSSQGAGTPTEQYF. The CDR3 region has the DNA TGTGCCAGTAGTTCTCAGGGGGCAGGGACTCCCACCGAGCAGTACTTC.

The CDR3 region is CSVPGGEPSDTIYF. In DNA form, the CDR3 reads TGCAGCGTTCCTGGGGGAGAACCTAGCGACACCATATATTTT. The rearrangement joins TRBV29-1 to TRBJ1-3; D possibly corresponds to TRBD1 (5 bases). V was shortened by 5 bases and J by 8 bases, with 19 bases between the two germline ends. In germline, CDR1 is SQVTM, CDR2 ANQGSEA. This CDR3 spans 14 amino acids.

The chain joins TRBV7-2 to TRBJ1-1; D call uncertain. Germline CDR1 reads SGHTA; CDR2 reads FQGNSA. Trimming stripped 2 bases from V and 0 bases from J, with 16 bases between. CDR3 length: 17 residues. The CDR3 region has the DNA TGTGCCAGCAGCTTATTATCAGGCGCCCGGATGAACACTGAAGCTTTCTTT. Amino acid sequence: CASSLLSGARMNTEAFF.

The chain employs TRBV28 and TRBJ2-1; 8 bases align to TRBD1. J lost 2 bases, V lost 6 bases, and 3 bases had no gene match. Looked up from germline, CDR1 is MDHEN and CDR2 is SYDVKM. The CDR3 contains 14 residues. CDR3 coding DNA: TGTGCCAGCAGGGGGACAGGTGCCTACAATGAGCAGTTCTTC. Its protein product is CASRGTGAYNEQFF.

The chain joins TRBV30 to TRBJ2-5; 9 positions agree with TRBD2. Trimming removed 5 bases from V and 5 bases from J; junction bases left unmatched: 12. This CDR3 spans 15 amino acids. Germline loops: CDR1 GTSNPN, CDR2 SVGIG (reference sequence). This CDR3 is CAWSRGRGDDETQYF. The CDR3 nucleotides are TGTGCCTGGTCCCGCGGGAGGGGGGATGATGAGACCCAGTACTTC.

The chain links TRBV11-2 to TRBJ2-1, with 7 bases that match TRBD2. The CDR3 covers 15 residues. Germline V gene data show CDR1 as SGHAT and CDR2 as FQNNGV. J lost 1 base, V lost 1 base, and 1 base had no gene match. The CDR3 nucleotides read TGTGCCAGCAGCTTAGGGGGGGGGTCCTACAATGAGCAGTTCTTC. It yields the protein CASSLGGGSYNEQFF.

The CDR3 bases are TGCGCCAGCAGCCGACTAGCGGGGGGCAAGACAAACACCGGGGAGCTGTTTTTT. Its translation is CASSRLAGGKTNTGELFF. The gene calls are TRBV4-1 and TRBJ2-2; 13 nucleotides match TRBD2. J lost 2 bases, V lost 4 bases, and 7 bases had no gene match. CDR1 and CDR2 from the germline V gene are MGHRA and YSYEKL. This CDR3 comprises 18 residues.

The table lists this clone with a count of one. J is TRBJ2-7 and V is TRBV14, with a weak D call TRBD2 (7 bases). The germline V gene has CDR1 SGHDN and CDR2 FVKESK. V lost 4 bases and J lost 0, with 13 bases in between. This CDR3 contains 15 residues. Written as DNA, the CDR3 is TGTGCCAGCAGCCTCGGGGGCGGGGGCTCCTACGAGCAGTACTTC. It specifies CASSLGGGGSYEQYF.

The chain couples TRBV11-3 to TRBJ2-1, with TRBD2 matching over 8 bases. The V segment lost 5 bases and the J segment 0 bases; nucleotides outside the gene matches: 0. The V gene's germline CDR1 is SGHNT and CDR2 YENEEA. This CDR3 is 14 amino acids long. CDR3 sequence reads: CASSSGSSYNEQFF. CDR3 coding DNA: TGTGCCAGCAGCAGCGGGAGCTCCTACAATGAGCAGTTCTTC.

This chain connects TRBV5-1 to TRBJ1-1; D may be TRBD1 (6 bases). Trimming shortened V by 0 bases and J by 5 bases, and 11 bases separated the two germline ends. The CDR3 contains 14 residues. Germline lookup yields CDR1 SGHRS and CDR2 YFSETQ. The chain's CDR3 is CASSLDPGETEAFF. For the CDR3, the DNA is TGCGCCAGCAGCTTGGATCCAGGGGAGACTGAAGCTTTCTTT.

The chain carries TRBV5-1 and TRBJ1-1, with TRBD1 matching 11 bases. The V and J ends lost 0 bases and 10 bases, in that order; junction bases with no gene match: 5. CDR1 is SGHRS, CDR2 YFSETQ, per germline. The CDR3 has 14 residues. The CDR3 sequence: CASSLGDRGRIAFF. The CDR3 DNA sequence: TGCGCCAGCAGCTTGGGGGACAGGGGGAGAATAGCTTTCTTT.

V and J are TRBV13 and TRBJ2-7; 9 bases match TRBD1. J lost 4 bases, V lost 4 bases, and 5 bases had no gene match. CDR3 length: 14 residues. The germline V gene encodes CDR1 PRHDT and CDR2 FYEKMQ (reference sequence). CDR3 coding DNA: TGTGCCAGCAGCTCACAGGGGGCAAGGTACGAGCAGTACTTC. Translated, it gives CASSSQGARYEQYF.

This chain connects TRBV28 to TRBJ2-1; possible D gene TRBD1, 6 bases. Germline V gives CDR1 MDHEN, CDR2 SYDVKM. This CDR3 comprises 15 residues. Trimming removed 2 bases at V and 9 bases at J, with 17 bases between. The CDR3 spells CASSLKGQGDAEQFF. CDR3 DNA: TGTGCCAGCAGTTTAAAGGGACAAGGGGACGCTGAGCAGTTCTTC. Filled out from reference TRBV28 and TRBJ2-1, the complete variable domain reads DVKVTQSSRYLVKRTGEKVFLECVQDMDHENMFWYRQDPGLGLRLIYFSYDVKMKEKGDIPEGYSVSREKKERFSLILESASTNQTSMYLCASSLKGQGDAEQFFGPGTRLTVL.

The chain uses TRBV5-1 and TRBJ1-3; no clear D. CDR1 is SGHRS, CDR2 YFSETQ, per germline. There are 15 residues in the CDR3. Trimming cost V 4 bases and J 0 bases, with 11 bases left between them. The CDR3 spells CASSRTAGSGNTIYF. The CDR3, as DNA: TGCGCCAGCAGCAGAACAGCAGGCTCTGGAAACACCATATATTTT.

In DNA form, the CDR3 reads TGCGCCAGCAGTCAAACGGACAGGGAGTTGGCAGATACGCAGTATTTT. Its protein is CASSQTDRELADTQYF. The chain is built from TRBV23-1 and TRBJ2-3; 8 bases agree with TRBD1. TRBV23-1 is recorded as an ORF, its role being uncertain. This CDR3 comprises 16 residues. With V trimmed by 2 bases and J by 4 bases, 8 bases remained unmatched.